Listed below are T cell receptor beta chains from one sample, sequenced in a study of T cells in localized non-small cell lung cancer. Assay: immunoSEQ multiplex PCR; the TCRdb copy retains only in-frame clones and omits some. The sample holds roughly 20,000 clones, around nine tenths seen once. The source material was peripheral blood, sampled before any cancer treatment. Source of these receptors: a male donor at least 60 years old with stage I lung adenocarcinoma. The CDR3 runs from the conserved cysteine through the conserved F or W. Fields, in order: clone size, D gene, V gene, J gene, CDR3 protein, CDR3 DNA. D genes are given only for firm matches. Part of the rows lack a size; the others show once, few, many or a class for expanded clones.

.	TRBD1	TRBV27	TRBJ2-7	CASSLAGGYEQYF	TGTGCCAGCAGTTTGGCAGGGGGTTACGAGCAGTACTTC
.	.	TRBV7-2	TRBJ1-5	CASSLAIGNQPQHF	TGTGCCAGCAGCTTAGCTATCGGCAATCAGCCCCAGCATTTT
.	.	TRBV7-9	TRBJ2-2	CASSPGAQGLFF	TGTGCCAGCAGCCCAGGGGCCCAGGGGCTGTTTTTT
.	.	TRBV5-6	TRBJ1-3	CASSLGGRTGNTIYF	TGTGCCAGCAGCTTGGGTGGGCGGACTGGAAACACCATATATTTT
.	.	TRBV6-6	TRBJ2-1	CASSLGRGIDEQFF	TGTGCCAGCAGTTTGGGAAGAGGTATCGATGAGCAGTTCTTC
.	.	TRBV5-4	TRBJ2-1	CASSLTRGYEQFF	TGTGCCAGCAGCTTAACAAGGGGCTATGAGCAGTTCTTC
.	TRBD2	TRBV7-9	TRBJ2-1	CASSPGGGLFNEQFF	TGTGCCAGCAGCCCCGGGGGGGGGCTATTCAATGAGCAGTTCTTC
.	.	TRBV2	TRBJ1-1	CASTRTHNTEAFF	TGTGCCAGCACCAGAACCCACAACACTGAAGCTTTCTTT
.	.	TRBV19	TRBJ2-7	CASSTILGRGYEQYF	TGTGCCAGTAGTACAATCTTGGGCAGGGGATACGAGCAGTACTTC
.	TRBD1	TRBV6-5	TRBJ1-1	CASIPGQGNTEAFF	TGTGCCAGCATTCCGGGACAGGGGAACACTGAAGCTTTCTTT
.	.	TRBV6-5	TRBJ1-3	CASKGVRNTIYF	TGTGCCAGCAAGGGCGTCAGAAACACCATATATTTT
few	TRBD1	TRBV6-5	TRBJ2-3	CASRPGTGLTDTQYF	TGTGCCAGCAGACCTGGGACAGGACTCACAGATACGCAGTATTTT
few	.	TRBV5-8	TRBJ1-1	CASSLEGGGNTEAFF	TGTGCCAGCAGCTTAGAAGGGGGAGGTAACACTGAAGCTTTCTTT
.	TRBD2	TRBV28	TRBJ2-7	CASTGGGRVAYEQYF	TGTGCCAGCACTGGGGGCGGGAGGGTCGCCTACGAGCAGTACTTC
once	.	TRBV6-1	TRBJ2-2	CASMRTTGNGELFF	TGTGCCAGCATGAGGACCACCGGTAACGGGGAGCTGTTTTTT
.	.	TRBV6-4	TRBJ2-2	CASSGTAATGELFF	TGTGCCAGCAGCGGGACTGCGGCCACCGGGGAGCTGTTTTTT
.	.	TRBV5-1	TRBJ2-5	CATSMDQETQYF	TGCGCCACCTCTATGGACCAAGAGACCCAGTACTTC
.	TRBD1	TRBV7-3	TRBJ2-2	CASSLGQGANTGELFF	TGTGCCAGCAGCTTAGGACAGGGGGCGAACACCGGGGAGCTGTTTTTT
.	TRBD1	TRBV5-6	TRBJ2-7	CASSLEGAYYEQYF	TGTGCCAGCAGCTTGGAGGGGGCATATTACGAGCAGTACTTC
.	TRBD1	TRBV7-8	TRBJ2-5	CASTDLLKGATQYF	TGTGCCAGCACCGATCTCCTTAAGGGGGCAACCCAGTACTTC
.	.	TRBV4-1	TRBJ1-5	CASSQVWTQPNQPQHF	TGCGCCAGCAGCCAAGTCTGGACACAACCGAATCAGCCCCAGCATTTT
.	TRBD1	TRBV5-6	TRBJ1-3	CASSFRGFSGNTIYF	TGTGCCAGCAGCTTCAGGGGGTTCTCTGGAAACACCATATATTTT
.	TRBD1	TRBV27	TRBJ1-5	CAIYRGGWSNQPQHF	TGTGCCATCTACAGGGGCGGCTGGAGCAATCAGCCCCAGCATTTT
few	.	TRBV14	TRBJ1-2	CASSQDQGQGF	TGTGCCAGCAGCCAGGACCAGGGGCAGGGATTC
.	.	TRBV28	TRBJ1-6	CASSLGPGYSPLHF	TGTGCCAGCAGTCTAGGTCCAGGGTACTCACCCCTCCACTTT
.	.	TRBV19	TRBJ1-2	CASSTPGLWDGYTF	TGTGCCAGTAGTACCCCCGGTCTCTGGGATGGCTACACCTTC
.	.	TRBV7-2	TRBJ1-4	CASSFGGGGKLFF	TGTGCCAGCAGCTTTGGAGGGGGAGGAAAACTGTTTTTT
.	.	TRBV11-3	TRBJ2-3	CASSLGSWDLQYF	TGTGCCAGCAGCTTAGGGAGTTGGGACTTGCAGTATTTT
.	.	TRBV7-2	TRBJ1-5	CASSRAREQPQHF	TGTGCCAGCAGCCGGGCGAGGGAACAGCCCCAGCATTTT
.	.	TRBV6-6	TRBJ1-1	CATGPLMNTEAFF	TGTGCCACCGGGCCGCTGATGAACACTGAAGCTTTCTTT
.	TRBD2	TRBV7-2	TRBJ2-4	CASSQRGGLGKNIQYF	TGTGCCAGCAGCCAGAGGGGGGGACTAGGGAAAAACATTCAGTACTTC
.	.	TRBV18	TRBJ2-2	CASSLDRSTGELFF	TGTGCCAGCTCGCTCGACAGATCCACCGGGGAGCTGTTTTTT
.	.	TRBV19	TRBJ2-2	CASSIQANTGELFF	TGTGCCAGTAGTATCCAGGCGAACACCGGGGAGCTGTTTTTT
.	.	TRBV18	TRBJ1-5	CASSPTTVSNQPQHF	TGTGCCAGCTCACCGACAACCGTTAGCAATCAGCCCCAGCATTTT
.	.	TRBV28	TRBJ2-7	CASSFGASAYEQYF	TGTGCCAGCAGTTTTGGGGCTAGCGCCTACGAGCAGTACTTC
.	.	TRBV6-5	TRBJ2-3	CASSPRVPNTDTQYF	TGTGCCAGCAGCCCCAGGGTTCCGAACACAGATACGCAGTATTTT
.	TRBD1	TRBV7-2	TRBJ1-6	CASSFDRDPPLHF	TGTGCCAGCAGCTTCGACAGGGATCCACCCCTCCACTTT
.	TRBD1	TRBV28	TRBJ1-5	CASSSPQGNQPQHF	TGTGCCAGCAGTTCCCCACAGGGGAATCAGCCCCAGCATTTT
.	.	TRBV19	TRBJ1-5	CASSMMAAGDQPQHF	TGTGCCAGTAGTATGATGGCAGCGGGCGATCAGCCCCAGCATTTT
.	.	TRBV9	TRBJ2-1	CASSAGGSAYYNEQFF	TGTGCCAGCAGCGCCGGAGGGAGCGCATACTACAATGAGCAGTTCTTC
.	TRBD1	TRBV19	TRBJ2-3	CASSRQGWGTDTQYF	TGTGCCAGTAGTCGACAGGGTTGGGGCACAGATACGCAGTATTTT
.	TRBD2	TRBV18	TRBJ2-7	CASSPLAGGEQYF	TGTGCCAGCTCACCACTAGCGGGGGGCGAGCAGTACTTC
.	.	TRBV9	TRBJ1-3	CASSVGSSGNTIYF	TGTGCCAGCAGCGTAGGGAGCTCTGGAAACACCATATATTTT
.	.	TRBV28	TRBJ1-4	CASSRQGLTNEKLFF	TGTGCCAGCAGTAGGCAGGGTCTAACTAATGAAAAACTGTTTTTT
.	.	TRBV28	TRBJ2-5	CASSLREYQETQYF	TGTGCCAGCAGTTTACGAGAGTACCAAGAGACCCAGTACTTC
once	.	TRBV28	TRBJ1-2	CASSLSRGNSFILVYGYTF	TGTGCCAGCAGTTTATCGCGGGGAAATTCCTTTATTCTTGTCTATGGCTACACCTTC
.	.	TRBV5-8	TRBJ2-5	CASSLIETQYF	TGTGCCAGCAGCTTGATAGAGACCCAGTACTTC
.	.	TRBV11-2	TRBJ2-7	CASSLRSGINYEQYF	TGTGCCAGCAGCTTAAGGTCGGGGATAAACTACGAGCAGTACTTC
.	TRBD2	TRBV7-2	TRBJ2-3	CASSLDGDYTDTQYF	TGTGCCAGCAGCTTAGATGGGGACTACACAGATACGCAGTATTTT
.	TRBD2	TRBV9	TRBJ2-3	CASSVGGRVTDTQYF	TGTGCCAGCAGCGTAGGCGGGAGAGTAACAGATACGCAGTATTTT